The 13 T cell receptor beta chains reported below all come from one sample, sequenced in a study of lymphopenia after photon versus proton radiotherapy. TCRdb's table, derived via immunoSEQ multiplex PCR, lists solely in-frame clones and lacks some. The repertoire holds 150,000 to 200,000 clones, approximately 86% seen once, with about 4.7% in the top ten. Sequenced material: peripheral blood, taken from a patient treated with photon-based radiotherapy. The receptors originated from a man in his fifties with gastric cancer.

The chain recombines TRBV11-2 with TRBJ2-1, with a tentative D call TRBD2 (6 bases). The V end was cut by 1 base, the J end by 10 bases, with 11 bases between. This CDR3 comprises 13 residues. CDR1 is SGHAT and CDR2 is FQNNGV in the germline V gene. Here the CDR3 reads CASSLAGAREQFF. Here the CDR3 DNA reads TGTGCCAGCAGCTTAGCGGGAGCGAGGGAGCAGTTCTTC.

Comment on this clone: The sample carries other DNA sequences with the same CDR3. The chain is built from TRBV6-1 and TRBJ1-2, with 8 bases identical to TRBD1. The CDR3 runs to 14 residues. The V and J ends lost 1 base and 4 bases, in that order; junction bases with no gene match: 2. Germline V lookup: CDR1 MNHNS, CDR2 SASEGT. CDR3 nucleotides: TGTGCCAGCAGTGAAGGGACAGGGCTCTATGGCTACACCTTC. The encoded protein is CASSEGTGLYGYTF.

The chain employs TRBV14 and TRBJ1-2, with D perhaps matching TRBD1 (6 bases). Trimming pared 2 bases from V and 2 bases from J, leaving 18 bases between. CDR1 is SGHDN and CDR2 is FVKESK in the germline V gene. This CDR3 comprises 17 residues. The CDR3 is CASSQKKGGTTNYGYTF. The CDR3 DNA follows: TGTGCCAGCAGCCAAAAAAAGGGGGGGACGACAAACTATGGCTACACCTTC. Full variable domain (missing parts from reference TRBV14 and TRBJ1-2): EAGVTQFPSHSVIEKGQTVTLRCDPISGHDNLYWYRRVMGKEIKFLLHFVKESKQDESGMPNNRFLAERTGGTYSTLKVQPAELEDSGVYFCASSQKKGGTTNYGYTFGSGTRLTVV.

V and J are TRBV2 and TRBJ2-7; 7 bases match TRBD1. Germline V gene data show CDR1 as SNHLY and CDR2 as FYNNEI. J was trimmed by 0 bases and V by 6 bases; bases with no gene match: 5. CDR3 length equals 14 residues. CDR3 residues: CASRAGQASYEQYF. The CDR3 region has the DNA TGTGCCAGCAGAGCCGGACAGGCCTCCTACGAGCAGTACTTC.

This clone is a singleton in its sample. The V call is TRBV28, the J call TRBJ2-7; the D gene is possibly TRBD1 (5 bases). V dropped 4 bases and J dropped 3 bases, with 10 bases sitting between them. CDR1 is MDHEN and CDR2 is SYDVKM in the germline V gene. The CDR3 sequence is 13 residues long. The CDR3 DNA is TGTGCCAGCAGTTCAAGACAGATCTACGAGCAGTACTTC. Amino acids: CASSSRQIYEQYF.

For the CDR3, the DNA is TGTGCCAGCAGTTTAAGGGTTCACGAGCAGTACTTC. It specifies CASSLRVHEQYF. The chain couples TRBV28 to TRBJ2-7, with no clear D. CDR1 is MDHEN, CDR2 SYDVKM, per germline. The CDR3 is made up of 12 amino acids. The ends were cut back, 2 bases at V and 5 bases at J, with 7 bases in the middle.

The chain is built from TRBV7-9 and TRBJ1-2; D is undetermined. Germline assignment: CDR1 SEHNR and CDR2 FQNEAQ (reference sequence). Trimming took 7 bases from V and 3 from J, leaving 12 bases between them. The CDR3 has 13 amino acids. The DNA for the CDR3 is TGTGCCAGCACCCCAGAGCCTGACTATGGCTACACCTTC. Protein product: CASTPEPDYGYTF.

The V gene is TRBV28, the J gene TRBJ2-7, with D tentatively TRBD1 (7 bases). The germline V gene encodes CDR1 MDHEN and CDR2 SYDVKM. V shed 4 bases and J shed 6 bases, with 10 bases lying between them. CDR3 length: 12 residues. CDR3 DNA sequence: TGTGCCAGCAGTTGGAGGGGGCGCGAGCAGTACTTC. This translates into CASSWRGREQYF. The whole variable domain, remainder taken from reference TRBV28 and TRBJ2-7, is DVKVTQSSRYLVKRTGEKVFLECVQDMDHENMFWYRQDPGLGLRLIYFSYDVKMKEKGDIPEGYSVSREKKERFSLILESASTNQTSMYLCASSWRGREQYFGPGTRLTVT.

The chain carries TRBV5-5 and TRBJ2-7; 7 nucleotides agree with TRBD2. The junction had 10 bases not matched to a gene; V was cut back by 3 bases and J by 4 bases. Germline values: CDR1 SGHKS, CDR2 YYEKEE (reference sequence). This CDR3 has 15 amino acids. CDR3 nucleotide sequence: TGTGCCAGCAGCTGGTCGCGGGAGAGTCGATACGAGCAGTACTTC. Translating gives CASSWSRESRYEQYF.

A single count supports this clone. The rearrangement uses TRBV7-8 and TRBJ1-5, with TRBD1 as a possible D gene (6 bases). V was pared by 3 bases and J by 2 bases, with 14 bases between. CDR3 size: 16 residues. CDR1 is SGHVS, CDR2 FQNEAQ, per germline. The CDR3 DNA is TGTGCCAGCAGCTTCTCCGGGACACGGGGCAATCAGCCCCAGCATTTT. Translated: CASSFSGTRGNQPQHF.

The chain combines TRBV5-6 with TRBJ2-7; no reliable D call. V was cut by 0 bases and J by 3 bases, with 7 bases left in between. CDR3 length: 13 amino acids. CDR1 is SGHDT and CDR2 is YYEEEE in the germline V gene. The CDR3 region is CASSLDTYYEQYF. Written as DNA, the CDR3 is TGTGCCAGCAGCTTGGACACGTACTACGAGCAGTACTTC.

This chain joins TRBV9 and TRBJ2-7, with a possible D match to TRBD1 (5 bases). The length of the CDR3 is 15 residues. Trimming pared 0 bases from V and 6 bases from J, leaving 16 bases between. The germline CDR1 and CDR2 sequences are SGDLS and YYNGEE. CDR3 sequence reads: CASSVDRALTAEQYF. The CDR3 nucleotides are TGTGCCAGCAGCGTAGACCGGGCCTTGACAGCCGAGCAGTACTTC.

The CDR3 coding sequence is TGTGCCAGCAGTGACTCGGAGAACACTGAAGCTTTCTTT. Protein: CASSDSENTEAFF. The V and J genes are TRBV6-4 and TRBJ1-1; no clear D. Germline values: CDR1 MRHNA, CDR2 SNTAGT. V lost 0 bases to trimming and J lost 1 base, with 3 bases between them. The CDR3 has 13 residues.